The present TCR beta chain was sequenced within a study of cytotoxic CD8 clonotypes in ibrutinib-treated CLL. Study at large: There were, on average, 255,043 productive templates and 90,000 to 95,000 productive rearrangements per sample.

Study results and caveats: The public clonotypes identified were infrequent and showed contraction or stability on treatment. Clonality increased at ibrutinib response, then returned toward baseline at progression.

As regards this clone: The antigen is not known.

The CDR3 length is 14 residues. V gave up 7 bases and J gave up 2 bases, with 15 bases separating them. The germline CDR1 and CDR2 sequences are MNHEY and SVGAGI. The method was immunoSEQ multiplex PCR; TCRdb's version includes in-frame clones alone and lacks a portion of them. The profile covers 52,000 or so clones, with around 78% appearing a single time and roughly 20% taken by the ten largest. The TCR was taken from a human donor with chronic lymphocytic leukemia. The rearrangement links TRBV6-5 to TRBJ2-7, with a weak D call TRBD1 (5 bases). The source material was PBMCs, sampled after 24 months of ibrutinib treatment. CDR3 amino acids: CASKGPGQTYEQYF. The DNA of the CDR3 is TGTGCCAGCAAAGGTCCAGGGCAGACCTACGAGCAGTACTTC.